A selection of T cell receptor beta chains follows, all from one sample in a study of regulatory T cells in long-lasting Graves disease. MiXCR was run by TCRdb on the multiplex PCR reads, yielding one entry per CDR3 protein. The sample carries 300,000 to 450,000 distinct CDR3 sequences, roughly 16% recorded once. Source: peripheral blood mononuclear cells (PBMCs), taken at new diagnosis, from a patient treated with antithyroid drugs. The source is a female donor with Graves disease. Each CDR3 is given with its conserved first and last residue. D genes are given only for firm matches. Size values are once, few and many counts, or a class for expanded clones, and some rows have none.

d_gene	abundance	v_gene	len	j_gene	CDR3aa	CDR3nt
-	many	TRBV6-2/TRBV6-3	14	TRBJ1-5	CASSYSISNQPQHF	TGTGCCAGCAGTTACAGTATTAGCAATCAGCCCCAGCATTTT
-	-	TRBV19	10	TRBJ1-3	CASGKDTIYF	TGTGCCAGTGGGAAAGACACCATATATTTT
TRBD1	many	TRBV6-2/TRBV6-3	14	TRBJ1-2	CASSPRQGYYGYTF	TGTGCCAGCAGTCCAAGACAGGGATACTATGGCTACACCTTC
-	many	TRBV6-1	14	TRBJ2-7	CASITGTRGREQYF	TGTGCCAGCATAACCGGTACCAGGGGTCGCGAGCAGTACTTC
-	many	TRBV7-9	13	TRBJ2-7	CASSLPTSYEQYF	TGTGCCAGCAGCTTACCCACTAGCTACGAGCAGTACTTC
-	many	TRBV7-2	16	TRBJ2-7	CASSLATGGDPYEQYF	TGTGCCAGCAGCTTAGCGACTGGCGGGGATCCCTACGAGCAGTACTTC
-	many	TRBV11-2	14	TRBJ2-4	CASSLEAIGNIQYF	TGTGCCAGCAGCTTAGAAGCGATCGGTAACATTCAGTACTTC
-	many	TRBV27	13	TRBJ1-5	CASSTIYNQPQHF	TGTGCCAGCAGTACGATATACAATCAGCCCCAGCATTTT
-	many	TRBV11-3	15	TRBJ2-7	CASSPGEASSYEQYF	TGTGCCAGCAGCCCAGGGGAGGCGAGCTCCTACGAGCAGTACTTC
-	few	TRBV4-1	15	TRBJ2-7	CASSQDRRDWYEQYF	TGCGCCAGCAGCCAAGATCGGAGGGATTGGTACGAGCAGTACTTC
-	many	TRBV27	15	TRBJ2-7	CASYTRDTFGYEQYF	TGTGCCAGCTATACCCGGGACACCTTCGGCTACGAGCAGTACTTC
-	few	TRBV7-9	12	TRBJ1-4	CASSFSYEKLFF	TGTGCCAGCAGCTTTTCCTATGAAAAACTGTTTTTT
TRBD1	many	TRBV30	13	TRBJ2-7	CAWSRQGTYEQYF	TGTGCCTGGAGTCGACAGGGAACCTACGAGCAGTACTTC
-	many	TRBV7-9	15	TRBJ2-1	CASSLLGNLYNEQFF	TGTGCCAGCAGCTTACTGGGAAATCTCTACAATGAGCAGTTCTTC
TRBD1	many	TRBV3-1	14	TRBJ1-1	CASSQGDRYTEAFF	TGTGCCAGCAGCCAAGGGGACAGGTACACTGAAGCTTTCTTT
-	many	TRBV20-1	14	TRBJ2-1	CSARRAESYNEQFF	TGCAGTGCGCGGAGGGCGGAATCCTACAATGAGCAGTTCTTC
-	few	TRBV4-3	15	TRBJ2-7	CASKPDQGTYNEQYF	TGCGCCAGCAAGCCCGACCAGGGGACCTACAATGAGCAGTACTTC
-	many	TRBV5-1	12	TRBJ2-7	CASSLQGDEQYF	TGCGCCAGCAGCTTACAGGGAGACGAGCAGTACTTC
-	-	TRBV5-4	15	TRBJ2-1	CASSLSSESYNEQFF	TGTGCCAGCAGCTTGTCCAGCGAGTCCTACAATGAGCAGTTCTTC
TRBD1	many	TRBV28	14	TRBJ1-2	CASSHRQGNYGYTF	TGTGCCAGCAGTCACCGACAGGGGAACTATGGCTACACCTTC
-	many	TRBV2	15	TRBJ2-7	CASRRDSSTPSEQYF	TGTGCCAGCAGGAGGGACTCCTCAACCCCTTCCGAGCAGTACTTC
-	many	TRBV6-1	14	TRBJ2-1	CASSDLGYYNEQFF	TGTGCCAGCAGTGACCTGGGATACTACAATGAGCAGTTCTTC
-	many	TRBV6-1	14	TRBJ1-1	CASLPGQVNTEAFF	TGTGCCAGCCTCCCAGGACAAGTGAACACTGAAGCTTTCTTT
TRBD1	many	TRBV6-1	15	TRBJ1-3	CASSIDRVSGNTIYF	TGTGCCAGCAGTATCGACAGGGTCTCTGGAAACACCATATATTTT
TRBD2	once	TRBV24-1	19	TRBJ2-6	CATSDPRAGFSSGANVLTF	TGTGCCACCAGTGATCCAAGAGCGGGATTCAGCTCTGGGGCCAACGTCCTGACTTTC
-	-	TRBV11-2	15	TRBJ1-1	CASSSLWGGNTEAFF	TGTGCCAGCAGCTCTCTGTGGGGCGGGAACACTGAAGCTTTCTTT
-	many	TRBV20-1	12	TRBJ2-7	CSASVGDYEQYF	TGCAGTGCTAGCGTGGGGGACTACGAGCAGTACTTC
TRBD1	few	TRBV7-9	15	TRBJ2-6	CARSSQGAGANVLTF	TGTGCCCGCAGCTCGCAGGGGGCTGGGGCCAACGTCCTGACTTTC
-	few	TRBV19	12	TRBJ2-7	CAVSGPYYEQYF	TGTGCCGTAAGCGGGCCATACTACGAGCAGTACTTC
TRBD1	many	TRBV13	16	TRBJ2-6	CASSFEQGSGANVLTF	TGTGCCAGCAGCTTCGAACAGGGGTCAGGGGCCAACGTCCTGACTTTC
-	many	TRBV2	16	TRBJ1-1	CASSRGGAGKNTEAFF	TGTGCCAGCAGTAGAGGAGGGGCGGGTAAGAACACTGAAGCTTTCTTT
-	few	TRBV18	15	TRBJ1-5	CASSQQYVSNQPQHF	TGTGCCAGCTCGCAACAGTACGTGAGCAATCAGCCCCAGCATTTT
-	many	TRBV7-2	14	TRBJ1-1	CASSLGAQNTEAFF	TGTGCCAGCAGCTTAGGAGCTCAGAACACTGAAGCTTTCTTT
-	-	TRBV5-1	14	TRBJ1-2	CASSLESGSSGYTF	TGCGCCAGCAGCTTGGAATCGGGGTCGAGTGGCTACACCTTC
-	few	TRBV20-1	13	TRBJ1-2	CSAPPVGDYGYTF	TGCAGTGCGCCACCAGTGGGGGACTATGGCTACACCTTC
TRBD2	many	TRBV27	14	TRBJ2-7	CAGALAGGPYEQYF	TGTGCCGGCGCACTAGCGGGAGGGCCCTACGAGCAGTACTTC
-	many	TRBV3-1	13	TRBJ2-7	CASSRGTDYEQYF	TGTGCCAGCAGCCGCGGGACAGACTACGAGCAGTACTTC
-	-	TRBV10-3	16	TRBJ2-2	CAISDYGGPNTGELFF	TGTGCCATCAGTGATTATGGCGGTCCGAACACCGGGGAGCTGTTTTTT
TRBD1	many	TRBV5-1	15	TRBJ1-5	CASRLTGGSNQPQHF	TGCGCCAGCAGGTTGACAGGGGGCAGCAATCAGCCCCAGCATTTT
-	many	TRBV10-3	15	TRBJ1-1	CAISEGHGLYTEAFF	TGTGCCATCAGTGAGGGGCACGGATTATACACTGAAGCTTTCTTT
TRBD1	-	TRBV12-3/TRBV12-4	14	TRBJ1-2	CASIGQGADYGYTF	TGTGCCAGCATCGGACAGGGGGCCGACTATGGCTACACCTTC